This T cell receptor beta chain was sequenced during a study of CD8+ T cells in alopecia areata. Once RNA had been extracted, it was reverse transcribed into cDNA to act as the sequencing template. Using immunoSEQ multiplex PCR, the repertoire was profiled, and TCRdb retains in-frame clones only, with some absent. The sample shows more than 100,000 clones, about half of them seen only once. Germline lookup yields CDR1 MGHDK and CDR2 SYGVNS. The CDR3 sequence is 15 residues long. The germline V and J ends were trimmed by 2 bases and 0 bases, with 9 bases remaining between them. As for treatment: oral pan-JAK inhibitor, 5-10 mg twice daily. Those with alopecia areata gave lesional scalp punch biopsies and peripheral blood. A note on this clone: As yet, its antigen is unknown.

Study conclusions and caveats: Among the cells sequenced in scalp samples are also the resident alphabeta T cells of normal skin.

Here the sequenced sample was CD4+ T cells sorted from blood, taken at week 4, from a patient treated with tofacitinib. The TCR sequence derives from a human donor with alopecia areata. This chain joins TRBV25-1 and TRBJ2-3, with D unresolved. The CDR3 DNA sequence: TGTGCCAGCAGTGAAGGCGGATCTAGCACAGATACGCAGTATTTT. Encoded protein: CASSEGGSSTDTQYF. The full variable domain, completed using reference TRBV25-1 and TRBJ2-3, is EADIYQTPRYLVIGTGKKITLECSQTMGHDKMYWYQQDPGMELHLIHYSYGVNSTEKGDLSSESTVSRIRTEHFPLTLESARPSHTSQYLCASSEGGSSTDTQYFGPGTRLTVL.